This is a list of T cell receptor beta chains from one sample in a study of shared clonotypes between healthy human individuals. TCRdb's table, derived via immunoSEQ multiplex PCR, lists solely in-frame clones and lacks some. The sample has roughly 1 million clones; approximately 80% are singletons. Material: memory CD4+ T cells from PBMCs. Receptors were obtained from a man aged 18 to 35 in good health. Some clones in this sample may be carry-over from other donors' samples. CDR3s include the opening cysteine and the closing phenylalanine or tryptophan. Each record gives: J gene, V gene, clone size, D gene, CDR3 protein, CDR3 DNA. The D gene is left open where the match is weak. Clone size, where shown, is once, few, many, or a class for clones that have expanded.

TRBJ1-4 | TRBV6-1 | - | - | CASNGQGHEKLFF | TGTGCCAGCAATGGACAAGGACATGAAAAACTGTTTTTT
TRBJ1-3 | TRBV28 | - | - | CASSPGTGLRWGNTIYF | TGTGCCAGCAGTCCCGGGACCGGCCTTCGGTGGGGAAACACCATATATTTT
TRBJ1-2 | TRBV25-1 | - | - | CASSEREGVYYGYTF | TGTGCCAGCAGTGAAAGGGAGGGGGTGTACTATGGCTACACCTTC
TRBJ1-4 | TRBV9 | - | - | CASSLTGTPGEKLFF | TGTGCCAGCAGCCTCACCGGGACCCCCGGCGAAAAACTGTTTTTT
TRBJ2-5 | TRBV21-1 | - | - | CASSAGRSRRTCGTQYF | TGTGCCAGCAGCGCAGGTAGGAGTAGACGGACGTGTGGGACCCAGTACTTC
TRBJ2-5 | TRBV5-1 | - | - | CASSLAGQGETQYF | TGCGCCAGCAGCTTGGCGGGGCAGGGGGAGACCCAGTACTTC
TRBJ2-7 | TRBV5-1 | once | TRBD2 | CASSLEAGGLGEQYF | TGCGCCAGCAGCTTGGAGGCGGGAGGGCTCGGGGAGCAGTACTTC
TRBJ2-3 | TRBV15 | - | TRBD1 | CATSRRTGPADTQYF | TGTGCCACCAGCAGGCGGACAGGGCCGGCAGATACGCAGTATTTT
TRBJ2-7 | TRBV2 | - | - | CASSEQGIDYEQYF | TGTGCCAGCAGTGAACAGGGGATCGACTACGAGCAGTACTTC
TRBJ2-1 | TRBV29-1 | - | - | CSVGADPYNEQFF | TGCAGCGTTGGGGCGGACCCCTACAATGAGCAGTTCTTC
TRBJ2-2 | TRBV29-1 | few | TRBD1 | CSVGARGQTGELFF | TGCAGCGTTGGCGCCAGGGGGCAAACCGGGGAGCTGTTTTTT
TRBJ2-7 | TRBV18 | - | - | CASSSGSYEQYF | TGTGCCAGCTCCTCGGGGTCCTACGAGCAGTACTTC
TRBJ2-1 | TRBV6-5 | - | TRBD2 | CASSSIAGGDEQFF | TGTGCCAGCAGTTCGATAGCGGGCGGGGATGAGCAGTTCTTC
TRBJ1-5 | TRBV18 | - | - | CASSPGTMDQPQHF | TGTGCCAGCTCACCGGGTACAATGGATCAGCCCCAGCATTTT
TRBJ1-4 | TRBV10-3 | - | TRBD1 | CAISESPGDREAKLFF | TGTGCCATCAGTGAGAGTCCGGGGGACAGGGAGGCAAAACTGTTTTTT
TRBJ1-4 | TRBV4-1 | - | - | CASSFRVGATNEKLFF | TGCGCCAGCAGCTTTCGTGTGGGGGCTACCAATGAAAAACTGTTTTTT
TRBJ2-5 | TRBV10-2 | - | - | CASSGLQGLLWETQYF | TGCGCCAGCAGTGGTTTACAGGGTTTATTATGGGAGACCCAGTACTTC
TRBJ2-4 | TRBV2 | - | - | CASSGERGRSAKNIQYF | TGTGCCAGCAGTGGGGAGAGAGGGCGAAGTGCCAAAAACATTCAGTACTTC
TRBJ1-1 | TRBV4-2 | - | - | CASSQVSQGPSFGVNTEAFF | TGTGCCAGCAGCCAAGTTAGCCAGGGGCCGTCTTTTGGGGTGAACACTGAAGCTTTCTTT
TRBJ2-1 | TRBV11-2 | - | - | CASSLGFNNEQFF | TGTGCCAGCAGCTTGGGGTTCAACAATGAGCAGTTCTTC
TRBJ2-2 | TRBV5-1 | - | - | CASSPSQRTGELFF | TGCGCCAGCAGCCCGTCGCAGAGGACCGGGGAGCTGTTTTTT
TRBJ1-5 | TRBV5-1 | - | - | CASSLTGGDQPQHF | TGCGCCAGCAGCTTGACAGGAGGGGATCAGCCCCAGCATTTT
TRBJ2-7 | TRBV9 | - | - | CASSANRHEQYF | TGTGCCAGCAGCGCTAACAGGCACGAGCAGTACTTC